This TCR beta chain derives from a study of vaccination and CD4 T cells after COVID-19. This clonotype was detected once. Its antigen is not identified. Noted treatment: roughly 11-day PBMC culture with coronavirus spike peptide pools or control peptides (ViraFEST assay). The assay that was used to sequence DNA from cultured CD4+ T cells was the Oncomine TCR Beta short-read assay. TCRdb processed the PCR reads anew with MiXCR; each CDR3 protein has one entry. The sample includes 15,000 or so distinct CDR3 sequences, roughly 60% of them seen just once. CDR1 and CDR2 from the germline V gene are DFQATT and SNEGSKA (reference sequence). V trimming: 0 bases; J trimming: 1 base; junction bases outside the gene matches: 5. This CDR3 region has 17 residues.

The rearrangement joins TRBV20-1 to TRBJ2-1; 11 nucleotides align to TRBD2. The sample comprised CD4+ T cells from blood, cultured in vitro. This TCR derives from a human donor who had recovered from COVID-19. In DNA form, the CDR3 reads TGCAGTGCTAGAGAAACTAGCGGGAGTCGATCCTACAATGAGCAGTTCTTC. Translation gives CSARETSGSRSYNEQFF.